This entry lists 11 T cell receptor beta chains sequenced from one sample in a study of cytomegalovirus exposure and HLA in healthy donors. Primers: 60 Vbeta forward and 13 Jbeta reverse. Assay: immunoSEQ multiplex PCR; the TCRdb copy retains only in-frame clones and omits some. Found here are roughly 82,000 clones, about three quarters of them singletons; the top ten hold over 8.5%. Sequenced input: PBMCs. The receptors here all came from a woman aged 40 to 49 in good health and CMV-seropositive.

The chain recombines TRBV5-4 with TRBJ2-1, with 7 bases matching TRBD1. CDR1 is SGHNT, CDR2 YYREEE, per germline (reference sequence). Trimming took 4 bases from V and 4 from J; bases not matched to a gene: 11. This CDR3 has 16 residues. The DNA for the CDR3 is TGTGCCAGCAGCCGGTGGACAGGCACCAGTTACAATGAGCAGTTCTTC. It yields the protein CASSRWTGTSYNEQFF.

The genes are TRBV19 and TRBJ2-1; D might be TRBD2 (6 bases). The CDR3 runs to 14 residues. Trimming removed 3 bases from V and 6 bases from J, with 12 bases in between. CDR1 is LNHDA and CDR2 is SQIVND in the germline V gene (reference sequence). The chain's CDR3 is CASSIKGGTNEQFF. The CDR3 bases are TGTGCCAGTAGTATCAAGGGAGGAACCAATGAGCAGTTCTTC.

The chain carries TRBV10-3 and TRBJ2-3; TRBD1 matches 7 bases. With V trimmed by 4 bases and J by 2 bases, 21 bases remained unmatched. This CDR3 has 20 residues. Germline V lookup: CDR1 ENHRY, CDR2 SYGVKD. The CDR3 coding sequence is TGTGCCATCAGTGCGGCCTACAGGGGTGGGTTTTCAAGTCCCACAGATACGCAGTATTTT. Its protein is CAISAAYRGGFSSPTDTQYF.

This clone was detected only a few times. CDR3 sequence (DNA): TGTGCCAGTAGGACCGGACTAGCACGTTCACAGGAGCAGTTCTTC. It codes for CASRTGLARSQEQFF. V is TRBV19 and J is TRBJ2-1; 8 nucleotides match TRBD2. The CDR3 extends over 15 amino acids. Germline CDR1 is LNHDA and CDR2 is SQIVND (reference sequence). After removal of 6 bases from V and 10 bases from J, the junction contained 14 bases not matched to a gene.

On this clone: A read error may account for a junction end that differs from germline. Other DNA sequences in the same sample also yield this CDR3. The chain is built from TRBV6-5 and TRBJ2-7, with D hard to call. The germline CDR1 and CDR2 sequences are MNHEY and SVGAGI. The CDR3 runs to 16 residues. The CDR3 is CASSYSSTLAGYEQYF. CDR3 in DNA: TGTGCCAGTAGTTACTCGAGTACCCTGGCAGGCTACGAGCAGTACTTC.

The J gene is TRBJ1-4, the V gene TRBV7-6, with no clear D. V was cut by 5 bases and J by 8 bases, with 21 bases left in between. Per germline, CDR1 SGHVS and CDR2 FNYEAQ. The CDR3 covers 16 residues. In DNA form, the CDR3 reads TGTGCCAGCAGCCCAGCCCCGGCGGGCTCGGAGGAAAAACTGTTTTTT. It yields the protein CASSPAPAGSEEKLFF.

This clone was seen only once. The rearrangement uses TRBV9 and TRBJ1-2, with 8 positions matching TRBD1. The CDR3 runs to 15 residues. V was clipped by 4 bases and J by 5 bases; unmatched bases: 10. Germline V gene data show CDR1 as SGDLS and CDR2 as YYNGEE. Here the CDR3 reads CASSTLGQGGYGYTF. CDR3 DNA: TGTGCCAGCAGCACTCTCGGACAGGGCGGTTATGGCTACACCTTC.

V usage is TRBV6-1 and J usage is TRBJ1-5, with D perhaps TRBD1 (5 bases). Germline V gene lookup returns CDR1 MNHNS and CDR2 SASEGT. This CDR3 spans 14 amino acids. Trimming left V 3 bases short and J 3 bases short, with 9 bases between. In DNA form, the CDR3 reads TGTGCCAGCAGTGAGGCAGGGTTCAATCAGCCCCAGCATTTT. This translates into CASSEAGFNQPQHF.

J is TRBJ1-6 and V is TRBV7-2; no firm D call. Germline CDR1 and CDR2: SGHTA and FQGNSA. V was cut by 1 base and J by 6 bases, with 16 bases left in between. The CDR3 loop spans 17 amino acids. CDR3 sequence: CASSLVGSAITNSPLHF. The CDR3 DNA reads as TGTGCCAGCAGCTTAGTAGGTTCAGCGATAACTAATTCACCCCTCCACTTT.

The chain carries TRBV5-4 and TRBJ2-5, with D possibly TRBD1 on 5 matching bases. Trimming took 3 bases from V and 4 from J, leaving 10 bases between them. Germline lookup yields CDR1 SGHNT and CDR2 YYREEE (reference sequence). The CDR3 spans 13 residues. The CDR3: CASSSRVLETQYF. In DNA, the CDR3 is TGTGCCAGCAGCTCCAGGGTGCTAGAGACCCAGTACTTC.

This clone was detected only once. The chain carries TRBV5-8 and TRBJ2-5, with D perhaps TRBD1 (6 bases). The CDR3 runs 15 residues. In germline, CDR1 is SGHTS, CDR2 YDEGEE. The ends were cut back, 4 bases at V and 2 bases at J, with 15 bases in the middle. As DNA, the CDR3 is TGTGCCAGCAGCGGAGGACAGCACCTTCAAGAGACCCAGTACTTC. The encoded protein is CASSGGQHLQETQYF. The full variable domain, completed using reference TRBV5-8 and TRBJ2-5, is EAGVTQSPTHLIKTRGQQATLRCSPISGHTSVYWYQQALGLGLQFLLWYDEGEERNRGNFPPRFSGRQFPNYSSELNVNALELEDSALYLCASSGGQHLQETQYFGPGTRLLVL.